This entry lists 5 T cell receptor beta chains sequenced from one sample in a study of CD8+CD57+ T cells in acquired aplastic anemia. CDR3 and TCR beta VDJ profiling relied on genomic DNA as the template. TCRdb reprocessed the reads via MiXCR and lists one record per CDR3 protein. The repertoire holds roughly 40,000 distinct CDR3 sequences, with about 65% as singletons. Specimen: sorted CD4+, CD8+, or CD8+CD57+ T cells (not recorded which) from PBMCs. The receptor source for this set is a human donor in good health, serving as a control.

The gene calls are TRBV11-1 and TRBJ1-2, with TRBD1 matching over 9 bases. V lost 5 bases and J lost 5; bases outside the gene matches: 15. This CDR3 region has 17 residues. The germline V gene has CDR1 SGHAT and CDR2 FQDESV (reference sequence). CDR3 sequence reads: CASSPRDRDREGYGYTF. Here the CDR3 DNA reads TGTGCCAGCAGCCCCCGAGACCGGGACAGGGAAGGGTATGGCTACACCTTC.

The chain employs TRBV28 and TRBJ1-2; the D gene is possibly TRBD1 (6 bases). This CDR3 region has 17 residues. Deletions cut 3 bases from V and 2 bases from J, with 19 bases between. Germline values: CDR1 MDHEN, CDR2 SYDVKM. As DNA, the CDR3 is TGTGCCAGCAGTTTTTATGTGGTCCAGGGGCAAAACTATGGCTACACCTTC. This encodes CASSFYVVQGQNYGYTF.

This clonotype was detected only once. The V and J genes are TRBV28 and TRBJ2-7; D ambiguous. CDR1 MDHEN and CDR2 SYDVKM come from the germline V gene. This CDR3 comprises 14 residues. V lost 2 bases to trimming and J lost 4 bases, with 12 bases between them. Here the CDR3 DNA reads TGTGCCAGCAGTTTAATTACCGCCAAATACGAGCAGTACTTC. It encodes CASSLITAKYEQYF. Full variable domain (remainder filled in from reference TRBV28 and TRBJ2-7): DVKVTQSSRYLVKRTGEKVFLECVQDMDHENMFWYRQDPGLGLRLIYFSYDVKMKEKGDIPEGYSVSREKKERFSLILESASTNQTSMYLCASSLITAKYEQYFGPGTRLTVT.

The V and J genes are TRBV7-9 and TRBJ1-6; the D gene is possibly TRBD1 (5 bases). CDR3 length equals 15 residues. Germline loops: CDR1 SEHNR, CDR2 FQNEAQ (reference sequence). V lost 2 bases and J lost 8, with 13 bases in between. CDR3 DNA: TGTGCCAGCAGCTTATATAGGGACTTGGATTCACCCCTCCACTTT. Residues: CASSLYRDLDSPLHF.

The genes are TRBV24-1 and TRBJ2-3, with no clear D. V was trimmed by 1 base and J by 0 bases, leaving 4 bases between them. Germline loops: CDR1 KGHDR, CDR2 SFDVKD. This CDR3 contains 14 residues. CDR3 nucleotide sequence: TGTGCCACCAGTGATTTACGTAGCACAGATACGCAGTATTTT. Translating it yields CATSDLRSTDTQYF.